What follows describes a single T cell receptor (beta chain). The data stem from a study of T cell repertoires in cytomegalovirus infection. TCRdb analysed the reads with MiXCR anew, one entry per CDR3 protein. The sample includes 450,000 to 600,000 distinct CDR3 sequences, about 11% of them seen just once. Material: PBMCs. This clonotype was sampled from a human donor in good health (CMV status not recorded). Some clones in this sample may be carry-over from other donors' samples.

Written as DNA, the CDR3 is TGCAGTGCTACGTCCGGGACAACCTCCTACGAGCAGTACTTC. Translation: CSATSGTTSYEQYF. The chain recombines TRBV20-1 with TRBJ2-7; possible D gene TRBD1, 6 bases. CDR1 is DFQATT and CDR2 is SNEGSKA in the germline V gene (reference sequence). V lost 4 bases and J 0 bases, leaving 13 bases between the germline ends. There are 14 residues in the CDR3.